The 13 T cell receptor beta chains given below trace back to one sample, sequenced in a study of beta chain features in type 1 diabetes. Isolated RNA was reverse transcribed in full, so expressed TCRB transcripts were sequenced. The assay was immunoSEQ multiplex PCR, and TCRdb's table has in-frame clones only and misses some. Of almost 350,000 clones detected, approximately 9.9% appear once; the ten largest clones hold 0.95% to 1.1%. Study-level results: TCRB CDR3 length was moderately but significantly reduced in all four CD4+ subsets of Type 1 diabetes patients.

These receptors' antigens are unknown. Sequencing used central memory CD4+ T cells from blood. These receptors all come from a man aged 30 to 45 with type 1 diabetes.

This clone was seen a few times. This sequence is one base from a far larger clone and is likely a read error. V and J are TRBV5-4 and TRBJ2-4; D gene uncertain. Trimming removed 4 bases at V and 4 bases at J, with 15 bases between. The CDR3 consists of 15 residues. The germline CDR1 and CDR2 sequences are SGHNT and YYREEE (reference sequence). The chain's CDR3 is CASSRDLLGKNIQYF. The CDR3 DNA reads as TGTGCCAGCAGCCGTGACCTATTGGGGAAAAACATTCAGTACTTC.

The chain is built from TRBV30 and TRBJ2-5; 9 bases are shared with TRBD1. In germline, CDR1 is GTSNPN, CDR2 SVGIG (reference sequence). The CDR3 runs 12 residues. The J segment lost 4 bases and the V segment lost 5 bases, leaving 2 bases of the junction unmatched. The CDR3 nucleotides read TGTGCCTGGGGGACAGGGCCAGAGACCCAGTACTTC. Translating it yields CAWGTGPETQYF.

This clone has just a few counts. The V and J genes are TRBV9 and TRBJ1-2, with unresolved D. The length of the CDR3 is 15 residues. From germline, CDR1 is SGDLS and CDR2 YYNGEE. The V end lost 0 bases, the J end lost 0 bases, and 9 bases lay between the germline ends. CDR3 region: CASSVDDGANYGYTF. The CDR3 bases are TGTGCCAGCAGCGTAGATGACGGAGCTAACTATGGCTACACCTTC.

As for this clone: The sample holds other DNA sequences that translate to the same CDR3. The chain combines TRBV11-2 with TRBJ2-7; no clear D. The CDR3 covers 15 residues. Trimming left V 1 base short and J 1 base short, with 11 bases between. The V gene's germline CDR1 is SGHAT and CDR2 FQNNGV. CDR3 nucleotide sequence: TGTGCCAGCAGCTTAGGGGCGGTGGCTTCCTACGAGCAGTACTTC. Amino acids: CASSLGAVASYEQYF.

This chain joins TRBV25-1 and TRBJ1-5; TRBD1 agrees at 9 bases. With 3 bases clipped from V and 1 base from J, the junction kept 7 bases outside the gene matches. In germline, CDR1 is MGHDK, CDR2 SYGVNS. There are 17 residues in the CDR3. The CDR3 DNA follows: TGTGCCAGCAGTGAGGGAGGGACAGGGAGGAGCAATCAGCCCCAGCATTTT. This gives the protein CASSEGGTGRSNQPQHF.

The V call is TRBV2, the J call TRBJ2-5; TRBD2 agrees at 13 bases. J was trimmed by 2 bases and V by 5 bases; bases with no gene match: 8. Germline CDR1 is SNHLY and CDR2 is FYNNEI. The CDR3 covers 17 residues. The CDR3 loop is CASSQTRGLAGQETQYF. For the CDR3, the DNA is TGTGCCAGCAGTCAAACCCGGGGACTAGCGGGGCAAGAGACCCAGTACTTC.

Worth noting for this clone: Other DNA sequences in this sample translate to the same CDR3. CDR3 in amino acids: CASSFEGLTEAFF. DNA of the CDR3: TGCGCCAGCAGCTTCGAAGGTTTAACTGAAGCTTTCTTT. The chain employs TRBV5-1 and TRBJ1-1; D ambiguous. Germline CDR1 reads SGHRS; CDR2 reads YFSETQ. This CDR3 comprises 13 residues. The germline V and J ends were trimmed by 2 bases and 5 bases, with 10 bases remaining between them.

This chain uses TRBV7-2 with TRBJ1-6, with D unresolved. The germline V gene encodes CDR1 SGHTA and CDR2 FQGNSA. Trimming cost V 5 bases and J 10 bases, with 9 bases left between them. This CDR3 comprises 12 residues. CDR3 coding DNA: TGTGCCAGCAGCGGAAGGGAGTCACCCCTCCACTTT. This codes for CASSGRESPLHF.

This chain connects TRBV5-1 to TRBJ2-3, with a possible D match to TRBD1 (6 bases). The ends were cut back, 7 bases at V and 0 bases at J, with 18 bases in the middle. Germline-derived CDR1 and CDR2 are SGHRS and YFSETQ. The CDR3 spans 16 residues. CDR3 nucleotide sequence: TGCGCCAGCGACCTTGGGGACAATCAAAGCACAGATACGCAGTATTTT. The encoded protein is CASDLGDNQSTDTQYF.

This clone was detected only a few times. The rearrangement links TRBV2 to TRBJ1-5; the match to TRBD1 covers 7 bases. CDR3 length: 15 residues. In germline, CDR1 is SNHLY, CDR2 FYNNEI. Losses at the gene ends were 6 bases for V and 5 bases for J; bases not matched to a gene: 10. The CDR3 region is CASSVDRELHQPQHF. In nucleotides, the CDR3 is TGTGCCAGCAGCGTCGACAGGGAGCTCCATCAGCCCCAGCATTTT.

The gene calls are TRBV5-1 and TRBJ2-7, with 7 nucleotides matching TRBD1. This CDR3 spans 14 amino acids. Germline loops: CDR1 SGHRS, CDR2 YFSETQ. The junction had 3 bases not matched to a gene; V was cut back by 0 bases and J by 3 bases. The CDR3 DNA is TGCGCCAGCAGCTTGGCTACAGGGGACTACGAGCAGTACTTC. Its translation is CASSLATGDYEQYF.

The V gene is TRBV7-9, the J gene TRBJ2-2, with D unresolved. Trimming took off 5 bases at V and 6 bases at J, with 16 bases between the two ends. Germline V gives CDR1 SEHNR, CDR2 FQNEAQ (reference sequence). This CDR3 is 15 amino acids long. CDR3 sequence reads: CASSRVSWQPGELFF. DNA for the CDR3: TGTGCCAGCAGCCGCGTTAGCTGGCAACCCGGGGAGCTGTTTTTT.

This clone was seen a few times. This chain connects TRBV5-8 to TRBJ2-5, with D perhaps TRBD2 (7 bases). Germline V gene data show CDR1 as SGHTS and CDR2 as YDEGEE. The V and J ends lost 4 bases and 4 bases respectively, with 8 bases between them. This CDR3 is 12 amino acids long. CDR3 loop: CASSRGAETQYF. CDR3 nucleotides: TGTGCCAGCAGCCGGGGGGCAGAGACCCAGTACTTC.